The 16 T cell receptor beta chains given below trace back to one sample, sequenced in a study of OX40 agonist ivuxolimab in advanced cancers. TCRdb's table, derived via immunoSEQ multiplex PCR, lists solely in-frame clones and lacks some. The sample lists approximately 63,000 clones, 75% to 85% seen once, with 11% in the top ten. The source material was CD4+ or CD8+ T cells sorted from blood, sampled in a trial of the OX40 agonist ivuxolimab. Receptor source: an adult with an advanced solid tumor such as melanoma, head and neck, liver or kidney cancer.

The CDR3: CASSDRRSYEQYF. The CDR3 nucleotides read TGCGCCAGCAGTGATAGGAGGTCCTACGAGCAGTACTTC. V gene TRBV10-2 combines with J gene TRBJ2-7; a weak D match, TRBD2 (5 bases). Germline values: CDR1 WSHSY, CDR2 SAAADI. V lost 3 bases and J 1 base, leaving 7 bases between the germline ends. This CDR3 comprises 13 residues.

This clone was counted a few times. The gene calls are TRBV11-2 and TRBJ1-2, with no clear D. Germline CDR1 is SGHAT and CDR2 is FQNNGV. V dropped 0 bases and J dropped 1 base, with 6 bases sitting between them. The CDR3 loop spans 14 amino acids. The CDR3 here is CASSLDGFNYGYTF. CDR3 sequence (DNA): TGTGCCAGCAGCTTAGACGGGTTTAACTATGGCTACACCTTC.

J is TRBJ2-1 and V is TRBV5-4; possibly TRBD1 or TRBD2 for D (5 bases each). The CDR3 is made up of 16 amino acids. V was cut by 4 bases and J by 2 bases, with 16 bases left in between. In germline, CDR1 is SGHNT, CDR2 YYREEE (reference sequence). In DNA, the CDR3 is TGTGCCAGCAGCGCAACCGCCGGGACCGCCTACAATGAGCAGTTCTTC. Translated: CASSATAGTAYNEQFF.

This clone was seen only once. The chain has TRBV29-1 and TRBJ1-1; D is ambiguous. The germline V gene encodes CDR1 SQVTM and CDR2 ANQGSEA. The ends were cut back, 2 bases at V and 0 bases at J, with 7 bases in the middle. CDR3 length equals 13 residues. CDR3 sequence (DNA): TGCAGCGTTGAACAACGCATGAACACTGAAGCTTTCTTT. Protein product: CSVEQRMNTEAFF. Drawing the rest from reference TRBV29-1 and TRBJ1-1, the complete variable domain is SAVISQKPSRDICQRGTSLTIQCQVDSQVTMMFWYRQQPGQSLTLIATANQGSEATYESGFVIDKFPISRPNLTFSTLTVSNMSPEDSSIYLCSVEQRMNTEAFFGQGTRLTVV.

This sequence joins TRBV28 and TRBJ1-2; 8 nucleotides agree with TRBD1. Germline-derived CDR1 and CDR2 are MDHEN and SYDVKM. Trimming took 7 bases from V and 8 from J; bases not matched to a gene: 9. The CDR3 has 13 residues. The DNA for the CDR3 is TGTGCCAGCAATCAGGTTACAGGGGGAGGCTACACCTTC. Its translation: CASNQVTGGGYTF.

The chain uses TRBV6-1 and TRBJ1-5; D unclear. The CDR3 is 15 residues long. Germline V CDR1 and CDR2: MNHNS, SASEGT. V was shortened by 7 bases and J by 2 bases, with 15 bases between the two germline ends. In DNA, the CDR3 is TGTGCCAGCACGTACCCCGGCTATGGCAATCAGCCCCAGCATTTT. It encodes CASTYPGYGNQPQHF.

This clone was recorded once. This chain joins TRBV27 and TRBJ2-3; the D gene is possibly TRBD2 (6 bases). CDR1 is MNHEY and CDR2 is SMNVEV in the germline V gene (reference sequence). CDR3 size: 13 residues. V was cut by 11 bases and J by 6 bases, with 18 bases left in between. The CDR3: CASAGFKRDTQYF. CDR3 DNA: TGTGCCTCGGCGGGGTTTAAGAGGGATACGCAGTATTTT.

The chain links TRBV11-2 to TRBJ1-1; a possible D gene is TRBD1 (5 bases). The V gene lost 5 bases and the J gene lost 7 bases, with 26 bases spanning the gap. Germline lookup yields CDR1 SGHAT and CDR2 FQNNGV. CDR3 length: 17 residues. CDR3 nucleotides: TGTGCCAGCAGCAGTTCGAGGGTGGTGGGGCCCGTTGGTGAAGCTTTCTTT. Protein: CASSSSRVVGPVGEAFF.

V and J are TRBV12-5 and TRBJ2-5; the D gene is possibly TRBD2 (5 bases). Deletions cut 1 base from V and 7 bases from J, with 13 bases between. The CDR3 is 14 amino acids. Germline CDR1 LGHNT, CDR2 FRNRAP. CDR3 in amino acids: CASGLEGDRGTQYF. DNA for the CDR3: TGTGCTAGTGGTTTGGAAGGAGACCGGGGGACCCAGTACTTC.

The chain links TRBV15 to TRBJ1-5; D call uncertain. The CDR3 runs to 15 residues. V was trimmed by 0 bases and J by 7 bases, leaving 13 bases between them. Germline CDR1 and CDR2: LNHNV and YYDKDF (reference sequence). CDR3 in DNA: TGTGCCACCAGCAGAGATCCCTTTACCGCGCAGCCCCAGCATTTT. Protein sequence: CATSRDPFTAQPQHF.

This chain links TRBV19 with TRBJ1-2, with D uncertain. Germline V CDR1 and CDR2: LNHDA, SQIVND (reference sequence). The CDR3 is made up of 13 amino acids. The germline V and J ends were trimmed by 7 bases and 5 bases, with 14 bases remaining between them. CDR3 sequence (DNA): TGTGCCAGTACCCCCCGGACGGAATATGGCTACACCTTC. Protein: CASTPRTEYGYTF.

The CDR3: CASSLVAGEQFF. CDR3 coding DNA: TGTGCCAGCAGCTTAGTGGCAGGGGAGCAGTTCTTC. V is TRBV7-9 and J is TRBJ2-1; tentative D call: TRBD1 (5 bases). V lost 1 base, J lost 10 bases, and 8 bases lay in between. Germline V lookup: CDR1 SEHNR, CDR2 FQNEAQ (reference sequence). The CDR3 contains 12 residues. Variable domain in full (rest from reference TRBV7-9 and TRBJ2-1): DTGVSQNPRHKITKRGQNVTFRCDPISEHNRLYWYRQTLGQGPEFLTYFQNEAQLEKSRLLSDRFSAERPKGSFSTLEIQRTEQGDSAMYLCASSLVAGEQFFGPGTRLTVL.

The V gene is TRBV11-1, the J gene TRBJ2-7; the D call may be TRBD1 or TRBD2 (5 bases each). Germline lookup yields CDR1 SGHAT and CDR2 FQDESV (reference sequence). The length of the CDR3 is 15 residues. V was pared by 5 bases and J by 0 bases, with 14 bases between. The CDR3 spells CASSRGTDASYEQYF. The CDR3 DNA sequence: TGTGCCAGCAGCCGAGGGACGGACGCCTCCTACGAGCAGTACTTC.

This clone was seen more than once but under ten times. The chain carries TRBV19 and TRBJ1-5, with D possibly TRBD1 on 6 matching bases. The germline V and J ends were trimmed by 5 bases and 4 bases, with 15 bases remaining between them. CDR3 length: 15 amino acids. CDR1 and CDR2 (germline): LNHDA, SQIVND (reference sequence). CDR3 in DNA: TGTGCCAGTAGTGTCAGTCAGGGGATGAATCAGCCCCAGCATTTT. Protein sequence: CASSVSQGMNQPQHF.

This sequence joins TRBV28 and TRBJ2-5, with D possibly being TRBD1 or TRBD2 (5 bases each). Germline-derived CDR1 and CDR2 are MDHEN and SYDVKM. Between the trimmed V and J ends, which lost 6 bases and 12 bases, there was a span of 32 bases. The CDR3 contains 17 residues. CDR3 residues: CASRLLAPNTPGPREYF. Written as DNA, the CDR3 is TGTGCCAGCAGACTCCTCGCGCCAAATACGCCGGGGCCCAGGGAGTACTTC.

The chain employs TRBV4-1 and TRBJ2-2; 11 bases agree with TRBD2. Germline CDR1 reads MGHRA; CDR2 reads YSYEKL. J lost 2 bases, V lost 4 bases, and 9 bases had no gene match. The CDR3 covers 18 residues. The CDR3 here is CASSRGGSGGANTGELFF. CDR3 coding DNA: TGCGCCAGCAGCCGCGGAGGTAGCGGGGGGGCCAACACCGGGGAGCTGTTTTTT.